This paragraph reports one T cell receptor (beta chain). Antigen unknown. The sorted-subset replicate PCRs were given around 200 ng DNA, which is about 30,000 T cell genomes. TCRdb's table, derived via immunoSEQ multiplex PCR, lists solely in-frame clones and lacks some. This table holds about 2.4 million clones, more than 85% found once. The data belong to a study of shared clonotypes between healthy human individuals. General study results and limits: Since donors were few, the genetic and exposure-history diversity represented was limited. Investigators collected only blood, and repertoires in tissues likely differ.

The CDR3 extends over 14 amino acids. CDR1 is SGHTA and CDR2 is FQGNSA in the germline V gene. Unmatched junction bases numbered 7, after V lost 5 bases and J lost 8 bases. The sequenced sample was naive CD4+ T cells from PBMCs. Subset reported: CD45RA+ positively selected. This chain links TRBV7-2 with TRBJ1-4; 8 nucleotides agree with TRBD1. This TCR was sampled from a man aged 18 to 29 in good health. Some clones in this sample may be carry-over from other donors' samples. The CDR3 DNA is TGTGCCAGCAGCCCACCAGGGGGCCGAGAAAAACTGTTTTTT. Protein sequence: CASSPPGGREKLFF.